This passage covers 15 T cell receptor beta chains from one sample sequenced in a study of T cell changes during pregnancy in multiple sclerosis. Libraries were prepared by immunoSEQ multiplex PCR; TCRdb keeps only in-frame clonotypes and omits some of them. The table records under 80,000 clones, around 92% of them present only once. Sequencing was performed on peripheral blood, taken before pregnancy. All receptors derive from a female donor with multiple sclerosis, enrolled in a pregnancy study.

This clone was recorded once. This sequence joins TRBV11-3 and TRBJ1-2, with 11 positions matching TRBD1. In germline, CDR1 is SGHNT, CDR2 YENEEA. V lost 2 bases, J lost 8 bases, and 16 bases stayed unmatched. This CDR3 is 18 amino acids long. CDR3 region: CASSLNGLGGQGARGYTF. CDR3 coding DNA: TGTGCCAGCAGCTTAAATGGTCTCGGAGGACAGGGGGCTAGAGGCTACACCTTC.

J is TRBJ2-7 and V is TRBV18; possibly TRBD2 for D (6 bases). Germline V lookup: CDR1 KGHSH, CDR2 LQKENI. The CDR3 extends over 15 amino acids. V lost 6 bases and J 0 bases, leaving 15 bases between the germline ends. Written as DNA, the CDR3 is TGTGCCAGCTCCCAACGGGGAGGCCTCTCCTACGAGCAGTACTTC. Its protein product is CASSQRGGLSYEQYF.

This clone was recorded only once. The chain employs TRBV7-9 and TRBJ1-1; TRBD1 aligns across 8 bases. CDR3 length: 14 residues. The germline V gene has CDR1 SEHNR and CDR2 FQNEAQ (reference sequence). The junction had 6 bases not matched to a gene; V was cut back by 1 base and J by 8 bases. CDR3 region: CASSLVSQGEEAFF. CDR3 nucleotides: TGTGCCAGCAGCTTAGTCTCACAGGGGGAGGAAGCTTTCTTT.

In nucleotides, the CDR3 is TGTGCCAGCAGACGACAGGGCAGTAAAGGCGAGCAGTACTTC. Residues: CASRRQGSKGEQYF. V gene TRBV2 combines with J gene TRBJ2-7; 7 bases are shared with TRBD1. CDR3 length equals 14 residues. The germline gives CDR1 SNHLY, CDR2 FYNNEI. J gave up 6 bases and V 6 bases, and 11 bases lay outside the gene matches.

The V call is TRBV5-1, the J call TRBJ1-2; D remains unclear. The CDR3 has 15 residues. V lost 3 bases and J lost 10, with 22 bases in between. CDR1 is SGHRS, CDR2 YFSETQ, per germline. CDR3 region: CASSSTRRGLPDYTF. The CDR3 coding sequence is TGCGCCAGCAGCTCCACGAGACGGGGTTTGCCGGACTACACCTTC. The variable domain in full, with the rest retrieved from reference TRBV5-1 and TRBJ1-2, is KAGVTQTPRYLIKTRGQQVTLSCSPISGHRSVSWYQQTPGQGLQFLFEYFSETQRNKGNFPGRFSGRQFSNSRSEMNVSTLELGDSALYLCASSSTRRGLPDYTFGSGTRLTVV.

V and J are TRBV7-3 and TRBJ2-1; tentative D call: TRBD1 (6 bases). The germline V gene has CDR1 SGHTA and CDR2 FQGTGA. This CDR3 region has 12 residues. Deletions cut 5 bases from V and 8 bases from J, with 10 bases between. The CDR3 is CASSRGGDEQFF. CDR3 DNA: TGTGCCAGCAGCCGAGGGGGTGATGAGCAGTTCTTC.

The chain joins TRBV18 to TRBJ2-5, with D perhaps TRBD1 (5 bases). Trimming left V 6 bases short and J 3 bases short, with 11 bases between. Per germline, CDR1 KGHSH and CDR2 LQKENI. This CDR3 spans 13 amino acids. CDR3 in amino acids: CASSSTVEETQYF. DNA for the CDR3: TGTGCCAGCTCGTCGACAGTAGAAGAGACCCAGTACTTC.

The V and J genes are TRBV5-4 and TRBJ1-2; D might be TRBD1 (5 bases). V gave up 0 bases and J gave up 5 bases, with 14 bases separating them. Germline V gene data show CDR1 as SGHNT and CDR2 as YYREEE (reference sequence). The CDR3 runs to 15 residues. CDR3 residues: CASSLETGVGYGYTF. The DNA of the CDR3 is TGTGCCAGCAGCTTGGAAACGGGGGTGGGGTATGGCTACACCTTC.

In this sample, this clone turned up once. Here the CDR3 DNA reads TGTGCCAGCAGCCACACAGGGGGCACAGATACGCAGTATTTT. Amino acid sequence: CASSHTGGTDTQYF. The chain uses TRBV5-4 and TRBJ2-3, with 7 bases lining up with TRBD1. CDR1 is SGHNT, CDR2 YYREEE, per germline (reference sequence). The CDR3 sequence is 14 residues long. V lost 4 bases and J lost 1; bases outside the gene matches: 3. Supplemented by reference TRBV5-4 and TRBJ2-3, the full variable domain reads ETGVTQSPTHLIKTRGQQVTLRCSSQSGHNTVSWYQQALGQGPQFIFQYYREEENGRGNFPPRFSGLQFPNYSSELNVNALELDDSALYLCASSHTGGTDTQYFGPGTRLTVL.

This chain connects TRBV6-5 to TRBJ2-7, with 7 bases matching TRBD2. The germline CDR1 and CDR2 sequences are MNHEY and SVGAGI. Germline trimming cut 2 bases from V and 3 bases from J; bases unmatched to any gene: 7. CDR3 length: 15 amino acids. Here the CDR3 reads CASSYGLGEDYEQYF. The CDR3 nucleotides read TGTGCCAGCAGTTACGGACTAGGTGAAGACTACGAGCAGTACTTC.

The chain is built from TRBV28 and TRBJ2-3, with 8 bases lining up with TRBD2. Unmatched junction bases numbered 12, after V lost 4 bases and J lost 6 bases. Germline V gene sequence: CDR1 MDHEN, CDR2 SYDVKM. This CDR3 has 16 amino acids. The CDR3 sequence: CASSSLKRESGDTQYF. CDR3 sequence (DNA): TGTGCCAGCAGTTCCCTAAAGCGGGAGAGCGGGGATACGCAGTATTTT.

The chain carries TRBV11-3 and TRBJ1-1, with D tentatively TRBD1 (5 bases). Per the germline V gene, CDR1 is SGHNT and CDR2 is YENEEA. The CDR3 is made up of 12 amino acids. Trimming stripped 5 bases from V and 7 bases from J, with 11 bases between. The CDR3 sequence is CASSLRQHEAFF. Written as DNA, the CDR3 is TGTGCCAGCAGCCTCAGACAGCATGAAGCTTTCTTT.

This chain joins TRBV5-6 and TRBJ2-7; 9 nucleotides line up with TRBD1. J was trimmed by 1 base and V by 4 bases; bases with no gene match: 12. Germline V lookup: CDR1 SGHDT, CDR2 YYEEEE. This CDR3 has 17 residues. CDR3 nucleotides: TGTGCCAGCAGCCCACCGGGACAGGGAGTAAGGTCCTACGAGCAGTACTTC. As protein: CASSPPGQGVRSYEQYF.

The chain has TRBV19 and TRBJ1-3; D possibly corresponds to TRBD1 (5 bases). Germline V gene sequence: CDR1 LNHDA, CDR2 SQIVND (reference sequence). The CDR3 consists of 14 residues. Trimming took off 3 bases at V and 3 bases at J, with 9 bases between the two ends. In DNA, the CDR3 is TGTGCCAGTAGTATTGTAGGGGTTGGAAACACCATATATTTT. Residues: CASSIVGVGNTIYF.

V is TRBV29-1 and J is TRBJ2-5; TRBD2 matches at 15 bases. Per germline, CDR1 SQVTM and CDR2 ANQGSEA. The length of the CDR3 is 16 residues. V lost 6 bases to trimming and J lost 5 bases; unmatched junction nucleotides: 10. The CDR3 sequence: CSVDPGLAGGHETQYF. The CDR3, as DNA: TGCAGCGTAGATCCCGGACTAGCGGGAGGGCATGAGACCCAGTACTTC.